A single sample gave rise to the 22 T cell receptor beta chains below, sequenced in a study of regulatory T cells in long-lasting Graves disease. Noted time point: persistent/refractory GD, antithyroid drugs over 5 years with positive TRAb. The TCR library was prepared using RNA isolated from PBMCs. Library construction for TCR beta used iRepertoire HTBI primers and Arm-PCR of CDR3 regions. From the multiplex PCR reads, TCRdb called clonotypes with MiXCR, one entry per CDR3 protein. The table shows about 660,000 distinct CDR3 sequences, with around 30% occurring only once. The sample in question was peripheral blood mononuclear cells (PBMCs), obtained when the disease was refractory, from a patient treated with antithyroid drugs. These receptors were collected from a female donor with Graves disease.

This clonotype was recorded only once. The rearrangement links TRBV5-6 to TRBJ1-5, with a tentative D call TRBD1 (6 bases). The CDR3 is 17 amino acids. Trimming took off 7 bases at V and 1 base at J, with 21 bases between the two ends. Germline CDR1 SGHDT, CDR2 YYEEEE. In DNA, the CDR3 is TGTGCCAGCTCACCGATCCCCCAGGGGCAAAGCAATCAGCCCCAGCATTTT. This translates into CASSPIPQGQSNQPQHF.

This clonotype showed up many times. CDR3 nucleotides: TGTGCCAGCGCGGACAGGCTGATCTATGGCTACACCTTC. Translating it yields CASADRLIYGYTF. The chain recombines TRBV28 with TRBJ1-2, with 7 bases aligning to TRBD1. Trimming took 8 bases from V and 4 from J; bases not matched to a gene: 7. From germline, CDR1 is MDHEN and CDR2 SYDVKM. The CDR3 spans 13 residues.

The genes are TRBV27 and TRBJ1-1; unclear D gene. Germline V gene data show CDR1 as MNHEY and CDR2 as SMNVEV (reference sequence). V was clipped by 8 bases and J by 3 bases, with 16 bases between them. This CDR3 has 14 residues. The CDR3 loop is CASQHQTGDTEAFF. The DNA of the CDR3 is TGTGCCAGCCAACACCAAACTGGGGACACTGAAGCTTTCTTT.

The CDR3 DNA sequence: TGTGCCAGCAGCATCCGGGACGAGGATACGCAGTATTTT. Translating gives CASSIRDEDTQYF. J is TRBJ2-3 and V is TRBV9, with D perhaps being TRBD1 or TRBD2 (5 bases each). Trimming cost V 4 bases and J 6 bases, with 12 bases left between them. This CDR3 has 13 amino acids. CDR1 is SGDLS and CDR2 is YYNGEE in the germline V gene.

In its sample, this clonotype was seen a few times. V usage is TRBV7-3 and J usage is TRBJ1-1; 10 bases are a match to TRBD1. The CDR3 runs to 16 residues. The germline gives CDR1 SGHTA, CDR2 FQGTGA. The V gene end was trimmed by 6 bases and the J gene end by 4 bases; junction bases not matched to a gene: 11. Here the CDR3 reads CASRDDRTGGRTEAFF. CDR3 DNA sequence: TGTGCCAGCAGGGATGATAGGACAGGGGGTCGCACTGAAGCTTTCTTT.

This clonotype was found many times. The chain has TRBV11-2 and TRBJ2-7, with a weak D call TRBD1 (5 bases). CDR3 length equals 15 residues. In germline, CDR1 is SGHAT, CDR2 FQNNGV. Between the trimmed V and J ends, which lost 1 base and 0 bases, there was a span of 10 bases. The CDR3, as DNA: TGTGCCAGCAGCTTAGGTCCAACAGGCTCCTACGAGCAGTACTTC. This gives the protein CASSLGPTGSYEQYF.

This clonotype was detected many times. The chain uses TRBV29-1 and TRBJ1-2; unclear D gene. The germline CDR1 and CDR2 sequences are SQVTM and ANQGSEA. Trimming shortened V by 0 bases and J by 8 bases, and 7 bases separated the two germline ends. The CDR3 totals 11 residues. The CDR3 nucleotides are TGCAGCGTTGAAGAACAACGGGGCTACACCTTC. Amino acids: CSVEEQRGYTF.

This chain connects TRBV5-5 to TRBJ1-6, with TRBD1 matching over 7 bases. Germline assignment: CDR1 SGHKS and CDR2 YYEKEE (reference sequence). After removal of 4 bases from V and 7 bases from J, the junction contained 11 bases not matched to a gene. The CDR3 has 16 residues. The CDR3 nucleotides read TGTGCCAGCAGCCTAACCGCGGGACAGAAAAATTCACCCCTCCACTTT. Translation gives CASSLTAGQKNSPLHF.

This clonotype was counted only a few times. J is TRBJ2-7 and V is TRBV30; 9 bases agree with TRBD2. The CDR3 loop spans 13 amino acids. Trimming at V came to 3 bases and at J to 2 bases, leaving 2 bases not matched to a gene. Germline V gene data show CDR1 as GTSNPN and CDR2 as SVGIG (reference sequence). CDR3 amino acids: CAWRTSGTYEQYF. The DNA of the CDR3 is TGTGCCTGGAGGACTAGCGGCACCTACGAGCAGTACTTC.

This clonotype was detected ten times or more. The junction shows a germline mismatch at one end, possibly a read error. This CDR3 is CASSLAGVQETQYF. The CDR3 DNA reads TGTGCCAGCAGTCTAGCGGGAGTTCAAGAGACCCAGTACTTC. This sequence joins TRBV12-3 or TRBV12-4 and TRBJ2-5; TRBD2 agrees at 10 bases. The CDR3 loop spans 14 amino acids.

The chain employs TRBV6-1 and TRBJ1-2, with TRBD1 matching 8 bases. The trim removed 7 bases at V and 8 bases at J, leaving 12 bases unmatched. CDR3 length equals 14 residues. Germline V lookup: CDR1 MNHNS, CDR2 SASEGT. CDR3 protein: CASTPSTDRAGYTF. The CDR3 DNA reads TGTGCCAGCACTCCGTCGACGGACAGGGCCGGCTACACCTTC.

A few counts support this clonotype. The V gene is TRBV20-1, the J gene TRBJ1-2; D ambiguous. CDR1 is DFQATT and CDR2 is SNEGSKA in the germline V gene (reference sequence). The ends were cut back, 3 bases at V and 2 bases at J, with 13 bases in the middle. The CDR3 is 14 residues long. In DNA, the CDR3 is TGCAGTGCTAGGAAACAGCTATTGAACTATGGCTACACCTTC. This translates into CSARKQLLNYGYTF.

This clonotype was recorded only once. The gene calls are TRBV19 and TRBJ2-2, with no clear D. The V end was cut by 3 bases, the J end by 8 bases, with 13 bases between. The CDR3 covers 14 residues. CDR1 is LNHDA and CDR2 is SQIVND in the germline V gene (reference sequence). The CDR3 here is CASSIDTIRGELFF. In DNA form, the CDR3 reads TGTGCCAGTAGTATTGACACGATTAGGGGGGAGCTGTTTTTT.

CDR3 DNA: TGCAGCGTTGAAGTGATGGCTGACAGGACCTATGGCTACACCTTC. Encoded protein: CSVEVMADRTYGYTF. V gene TRBV29-1 combines with J gene TRBJ1-2, with D perhaps matching TRBD1 (6 bases). CDR3 length: 15 residues. Trimming shortened V by 1 base and J by 4 bases, and 16 bases separated the two germline ends. CDR1 and CDR2 (germline): SQVTM, ANQGSEA. The full variable domain, its missing parts supplied by reference TRBV29-1 and TRBJ1-2, is SAVISQKPSRDICQRGTSLTIQCQVDSQVTMMFWYRQQPGQSLTLIATANQGSEATYESGFVIDKFPISRPNLTFSTLTVSNMSPEDSSIYLCSVEVMADRTYGYTFGSGTRLTVV.

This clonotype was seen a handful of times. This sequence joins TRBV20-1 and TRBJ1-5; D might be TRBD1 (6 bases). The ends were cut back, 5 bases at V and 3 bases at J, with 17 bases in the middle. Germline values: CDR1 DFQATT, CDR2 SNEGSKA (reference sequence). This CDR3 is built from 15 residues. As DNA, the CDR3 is TGCAGTGCTCAACGGGGCCGGACAGACAATCAGCCCCAGCATTTT. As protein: CSAQRGRTDNQPQHF.

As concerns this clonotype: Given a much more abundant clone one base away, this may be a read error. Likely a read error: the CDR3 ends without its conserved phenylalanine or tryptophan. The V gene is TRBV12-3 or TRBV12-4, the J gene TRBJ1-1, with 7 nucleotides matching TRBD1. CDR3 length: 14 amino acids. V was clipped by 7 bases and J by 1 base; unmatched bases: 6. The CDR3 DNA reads TGTGCCAGCACCCAGACAGGGCCGAACACTGAAGCTTTCCTT. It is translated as CASTQTGPNTEAFL.

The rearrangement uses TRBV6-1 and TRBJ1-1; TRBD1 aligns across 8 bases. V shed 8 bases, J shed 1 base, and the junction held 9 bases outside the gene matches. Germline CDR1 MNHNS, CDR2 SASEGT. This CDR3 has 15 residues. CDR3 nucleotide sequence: TGTGCCAGCTCGAGGGGACAGGCCAAGAACACTGAAGCTTTCTTT. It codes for CASSRGQAKNTEAFF.

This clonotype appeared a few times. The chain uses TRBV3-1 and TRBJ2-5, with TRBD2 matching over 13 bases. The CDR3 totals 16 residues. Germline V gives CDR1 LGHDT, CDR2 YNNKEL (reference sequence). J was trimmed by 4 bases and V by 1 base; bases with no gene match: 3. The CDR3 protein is CASSQVGLAGTETQYF. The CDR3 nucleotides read TGTGCCAGCAGCCAAGTGGGACTAGCGGGAACAGAGACCCAGTACTTC.

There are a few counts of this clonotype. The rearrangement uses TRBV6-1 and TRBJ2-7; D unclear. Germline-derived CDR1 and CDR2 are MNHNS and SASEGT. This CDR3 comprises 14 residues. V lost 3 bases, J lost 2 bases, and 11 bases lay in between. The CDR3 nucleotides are TGTGCCAGCAGTGACTGGCAGCCCGCCTACGAGCAGTACTTC. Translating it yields CASSDWQPAYEQYF.

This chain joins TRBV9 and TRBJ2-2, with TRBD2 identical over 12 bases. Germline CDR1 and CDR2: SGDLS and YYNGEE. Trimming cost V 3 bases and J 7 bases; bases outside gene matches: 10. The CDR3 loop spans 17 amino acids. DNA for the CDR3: TGTGCCAGCAGCGGAAGAAGTGGACTAGCGGGAATCGGGGAGCTGTTTTTT. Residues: CASSGRSGLAGIGELFF.

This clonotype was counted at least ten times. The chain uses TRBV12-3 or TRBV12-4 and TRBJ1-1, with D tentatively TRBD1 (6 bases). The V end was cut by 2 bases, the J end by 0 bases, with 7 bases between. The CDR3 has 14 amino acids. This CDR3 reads CASSLQGMNTEAFF. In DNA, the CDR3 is TGTGCCAGCAGTTTACAGGGGATGAACACTGAAGCTTTCTTT.

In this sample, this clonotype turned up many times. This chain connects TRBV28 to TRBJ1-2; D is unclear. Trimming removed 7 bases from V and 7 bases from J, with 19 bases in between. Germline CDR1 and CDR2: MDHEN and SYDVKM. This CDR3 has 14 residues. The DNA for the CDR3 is TGTGCCAGCACCCTTGGTCCCGGGGAATTTGGCTACACCTTC. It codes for CASTLGPGEFGYTF.